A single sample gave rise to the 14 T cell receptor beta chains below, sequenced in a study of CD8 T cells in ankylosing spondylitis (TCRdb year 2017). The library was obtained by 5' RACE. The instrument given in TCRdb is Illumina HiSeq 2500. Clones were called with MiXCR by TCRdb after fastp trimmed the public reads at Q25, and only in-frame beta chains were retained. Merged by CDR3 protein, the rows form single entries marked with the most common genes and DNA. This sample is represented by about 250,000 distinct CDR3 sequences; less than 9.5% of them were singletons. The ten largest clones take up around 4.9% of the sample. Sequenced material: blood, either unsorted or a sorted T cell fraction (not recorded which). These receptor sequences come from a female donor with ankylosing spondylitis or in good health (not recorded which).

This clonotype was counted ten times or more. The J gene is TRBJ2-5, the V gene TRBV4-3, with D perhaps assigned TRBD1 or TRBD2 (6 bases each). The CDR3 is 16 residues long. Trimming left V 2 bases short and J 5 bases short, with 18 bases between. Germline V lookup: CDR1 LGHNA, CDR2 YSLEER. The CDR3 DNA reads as TGCGCCAGCAGCCAATCAGTGGGGGCGGGAAGGGAGACCCAGTACTTC. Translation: CASSQSVGAGRETQYF.

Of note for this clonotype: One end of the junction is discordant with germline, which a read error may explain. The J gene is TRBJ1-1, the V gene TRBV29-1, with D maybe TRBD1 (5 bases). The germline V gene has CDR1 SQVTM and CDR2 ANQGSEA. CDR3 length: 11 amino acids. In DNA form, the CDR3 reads TGCAGCGTCGGGGCGAACACTGAAACTTTCTTT. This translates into CSVGANTETFF.

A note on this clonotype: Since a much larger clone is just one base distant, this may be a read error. The CDR3: CVSSRDKANYGYTF. CDR3 bases: TGCGTCAGCAGCCGGGACAAAGCTAACTATGGCTACACCTTC. The rearrangement links TRBV5-1 to TRBJ1-2; the D gene is possibly TRBD1 (6 bases). CDR3 length: 14 amino acids. Per the germline V gene, CDR1 is SGHRS and CDR2 is YFSETQ.

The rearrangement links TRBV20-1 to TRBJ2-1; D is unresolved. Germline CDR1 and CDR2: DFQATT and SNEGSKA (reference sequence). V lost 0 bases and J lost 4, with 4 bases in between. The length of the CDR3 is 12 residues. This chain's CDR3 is CSARDFYNEQFF. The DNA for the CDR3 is TGCAGTGCTAGAGATTTTTACAATGAGCAGTTCTTC.

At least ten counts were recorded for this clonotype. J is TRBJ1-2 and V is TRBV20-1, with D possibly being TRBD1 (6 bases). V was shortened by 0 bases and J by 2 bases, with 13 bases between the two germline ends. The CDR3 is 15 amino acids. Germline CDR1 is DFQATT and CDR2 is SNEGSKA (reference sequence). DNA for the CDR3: TGCAGTGCTAGAGAGGGGGGCGCAATAAACTATGGCTACACCTTC. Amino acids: CSAREGGAINYGYTF.

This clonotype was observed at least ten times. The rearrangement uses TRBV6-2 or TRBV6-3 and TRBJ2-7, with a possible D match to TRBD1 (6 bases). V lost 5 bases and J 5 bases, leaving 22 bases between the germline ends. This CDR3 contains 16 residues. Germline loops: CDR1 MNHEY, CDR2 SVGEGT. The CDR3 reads CASSPTTGTPIHEQYF. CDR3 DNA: TGTGCCAGCAGTCCTACAACCGGGACACCGATCCACGAGCAGTACTTC.

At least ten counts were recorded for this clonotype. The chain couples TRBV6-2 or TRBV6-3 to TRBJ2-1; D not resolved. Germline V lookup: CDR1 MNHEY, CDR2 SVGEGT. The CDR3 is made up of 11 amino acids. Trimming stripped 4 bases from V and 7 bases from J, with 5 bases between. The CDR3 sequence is CASSFINEQFF. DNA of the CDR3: TGTGCCAGCAGTTTTATTAATGAGCAGTTCTTC.

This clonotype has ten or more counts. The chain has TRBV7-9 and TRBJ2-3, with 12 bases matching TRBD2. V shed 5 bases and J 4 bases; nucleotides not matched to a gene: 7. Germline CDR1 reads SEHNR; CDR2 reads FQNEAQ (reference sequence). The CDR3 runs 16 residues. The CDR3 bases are TGTGCCAGCAGCCCCCGACTAGCGGGAGTCCCAGATACGCAGTATTTT. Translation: CASSPRLAGVPDTQYF.

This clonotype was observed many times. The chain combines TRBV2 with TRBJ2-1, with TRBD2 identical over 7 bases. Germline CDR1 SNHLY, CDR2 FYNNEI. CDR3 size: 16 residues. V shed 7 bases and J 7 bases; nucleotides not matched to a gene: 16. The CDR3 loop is CASTTWGGSRQNEQFF. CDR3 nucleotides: TGTGCCAGCACTACCTGGGGCGGGAGCCGGCAGAATGAGCAGTTCTTC.

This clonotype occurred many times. This chain's CDR3 is CASSVGYNSPLHF. The CDR3 DNA reads TGTGCCAGCAGCGTCGGCTATAATTCACCCCTCCACTTT. This chain links TRBV7-2 with TRBJ1-6; D not resolved. Germline V gene sequence: CDR1 SGHTA, CDR2 FQGNSA. The CDR3 runs to 13 residues. Deletions cut 5 bases from V and 3 bases from J, with 5 bases between.

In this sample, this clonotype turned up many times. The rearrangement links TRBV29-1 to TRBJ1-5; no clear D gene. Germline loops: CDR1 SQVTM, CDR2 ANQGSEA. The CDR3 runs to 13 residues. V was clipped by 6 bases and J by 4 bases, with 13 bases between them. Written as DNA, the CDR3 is TGCAGCGTGGGAGAGGCCGATAATCAGCCCCAGCATTTT. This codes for CSVGEADNQPQHF. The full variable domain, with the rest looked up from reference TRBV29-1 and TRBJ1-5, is SAVISQKPSRDICQRGTSLTIQCQVDSQVTMMFWYRQQPGQSLTLIATANQGSEATYESGFVIDKFPISRPNLTFSTLTVSNMSPEDSSIYLCSVGEADNQPQHFGDGTRLSIL.

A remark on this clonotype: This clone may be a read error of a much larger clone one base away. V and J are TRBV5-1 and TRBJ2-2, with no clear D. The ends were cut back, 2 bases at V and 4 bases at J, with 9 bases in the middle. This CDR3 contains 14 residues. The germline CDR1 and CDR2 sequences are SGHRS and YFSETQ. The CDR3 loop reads CASSFGHRTGELFF. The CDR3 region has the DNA TGCGCCAGCAGCTTTGGTCACCGCACCGGGGAGCTGTTTTTT.

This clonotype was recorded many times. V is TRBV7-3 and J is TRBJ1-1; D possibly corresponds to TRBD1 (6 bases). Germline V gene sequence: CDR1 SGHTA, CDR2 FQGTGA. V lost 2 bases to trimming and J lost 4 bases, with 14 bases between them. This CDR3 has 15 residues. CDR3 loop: CASSLGFQGSTEAFF. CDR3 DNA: TGTGCCAGCAGCTTAGGGTTTCAGGGGTCCACTGAAGCTTTCTTT.

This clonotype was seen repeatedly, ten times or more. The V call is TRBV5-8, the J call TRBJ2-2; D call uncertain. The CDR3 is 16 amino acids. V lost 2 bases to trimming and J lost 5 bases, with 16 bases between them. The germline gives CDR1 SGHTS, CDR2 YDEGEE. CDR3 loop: CASSLEGNRVTGELFF. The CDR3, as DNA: TGTGCCAGCAGCTTAGAAGGGAATCGGGTAACCGGGGAGCTGTTTTTT. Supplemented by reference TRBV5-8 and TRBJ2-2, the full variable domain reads EAGVTQSPTHLIKTRGQQATLRCSPISGHTSVYWYQQALGLGLQFLLWYDEGEERNRGNFPPRFSGRQFPNYSSELNVNALELEDSALYLCASSLEGNRVTGELFFGEGSRLTVL.